This T cell receptor (beta chain) was sequenced during a study of blood T cell repertoires in COVID-19. As for the study in general: Nucleic acid was either cDNA or gDNA, and it came from T cells, B-cell-depleted T cells, or PBMCs.

This clone showed up just once. Profiled with immunoSEQ multiplex PCR; TCRdb holds only in-frame clones, not every one. This sample has 250,000 or so clones, with 70% to 90% found just once. This clonotype was sampled from a woman under 40 with COVID-19, enrolled during active disease. The sample taken for sequencing was peripheral blood.

The CDR3 coding sequence is TGTGCCAGTAGTAGATCTGTCGGGGACAGGGAGCAGTACTTC. Translating gives CASSRSVGDREQYF. J is TRBJ2-7 and V is TRBV19, with TRBD1 identical over 8 bases. Germline assignment: CDR1 LNHDA and CDR2 SQIVND (reference sequence). J was trimmed by 7 bases and V by 4 bases; bases with no gene match: 9. The CDR3 is 14 residues long.